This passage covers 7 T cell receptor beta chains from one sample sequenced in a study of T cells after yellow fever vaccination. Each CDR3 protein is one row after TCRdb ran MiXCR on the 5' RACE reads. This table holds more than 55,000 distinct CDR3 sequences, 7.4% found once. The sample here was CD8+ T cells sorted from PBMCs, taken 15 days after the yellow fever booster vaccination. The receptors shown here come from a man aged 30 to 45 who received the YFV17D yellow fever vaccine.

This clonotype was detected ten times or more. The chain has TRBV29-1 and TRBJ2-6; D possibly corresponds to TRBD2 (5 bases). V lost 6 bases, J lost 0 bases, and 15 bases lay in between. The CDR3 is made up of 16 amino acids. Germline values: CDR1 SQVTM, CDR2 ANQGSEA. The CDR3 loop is CSVWRTLFSGANVLTF. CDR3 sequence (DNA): TGCAGCGTCTGGAGGACTCTGTTCTCTGGGGCCAACGTCCTGACTTTC.

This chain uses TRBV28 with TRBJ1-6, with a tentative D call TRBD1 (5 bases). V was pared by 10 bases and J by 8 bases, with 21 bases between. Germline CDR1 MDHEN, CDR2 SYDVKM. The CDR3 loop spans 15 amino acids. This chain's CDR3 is CATSDPGPPHSPLHF. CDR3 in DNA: TGTGCCACCTCCGACCCGGGGCCTCCTCATTCACCCCTCCACTTT. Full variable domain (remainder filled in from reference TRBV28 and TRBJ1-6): DVKVTQSSRYLVKRTGEKVFLECVQDMDHENMFWYRQDPGLGLRLIYFSYDVKMKEKGDIPEGYSVSREKKERFSLILESASTNQTSMYLCATSDPGPPHSPLHFGNGTRLTVT.

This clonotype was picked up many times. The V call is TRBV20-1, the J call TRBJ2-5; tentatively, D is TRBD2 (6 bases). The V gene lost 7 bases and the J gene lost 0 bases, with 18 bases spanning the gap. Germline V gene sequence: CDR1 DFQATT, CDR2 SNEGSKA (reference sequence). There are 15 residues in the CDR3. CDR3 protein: CSVPTRAPYQETQYF. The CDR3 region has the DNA TGCAGTGTCCCGACTAGGGCGCCTTACCAAGAGACCCAGTACTTC.

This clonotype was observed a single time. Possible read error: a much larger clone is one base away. The CDR3 sequence: CASSRSVADSTDTQYF. CDR3 coding DNA: TGTGCCAGCAGCCGATCTGTAGCGGATAGCACAGATACGCAGTATTTT. The chain links TRBV7-2 to TRBJ2-3; maybe TRBD2 (6 bases). V was pared by 5 bases and J by 0 bases, with 15 bases between. This CDR3 has 16 amino acids. The germline gives CDR1 SGHTA, CDR2 FQGNSA.

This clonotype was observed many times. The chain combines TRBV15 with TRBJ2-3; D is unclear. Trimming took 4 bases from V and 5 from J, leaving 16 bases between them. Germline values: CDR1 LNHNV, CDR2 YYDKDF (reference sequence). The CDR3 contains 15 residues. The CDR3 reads CATSIEVRVGDTQYF. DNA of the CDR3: TGTGCCACCAGCATCGAAGTCCGCGTAGGAGATACGCAGTATTTT.

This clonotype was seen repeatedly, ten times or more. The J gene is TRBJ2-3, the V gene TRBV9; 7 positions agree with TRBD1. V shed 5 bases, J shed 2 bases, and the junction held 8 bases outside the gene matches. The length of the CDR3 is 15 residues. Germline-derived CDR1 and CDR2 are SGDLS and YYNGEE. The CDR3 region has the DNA TGTGCCAGCAGTCCTACAGGGGCCAACACAGATACGCAGTATTTT. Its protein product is CASSPTGANTDTQYF.

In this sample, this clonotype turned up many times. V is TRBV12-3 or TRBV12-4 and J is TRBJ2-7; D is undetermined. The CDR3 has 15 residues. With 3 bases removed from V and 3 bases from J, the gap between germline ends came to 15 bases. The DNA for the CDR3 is TGTGCCAGCAGTTTCGGCCCTTCGGATGACTACGAGCAGTACTTC. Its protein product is CASSFGPSDDYEQYF.